This is a list of T cell receptor beta chains from one sample in a study of early T cells in non-severe SARS-CoV-2 infection. Each CDR3 protein gets one entry after TCRdb re-called the 5' RACE reads with MiXCR. This table holds approximately 98,000 distinct CDR3 sequences, around 10% found once. Input material: whole blood. Receptor source: an adult who was a healthcare worker with PCR-confirmed SARS-CoV-2 infection or an uninfected control (not recorded which). The CDR3 runs from the conserved cysteine through the conserved F or W. A D gene is named only where the DNA matches it firmly. A row's size may be missing; if present it is once, few, many or a size class.

DNA	CDR3	V	J	size	D	length
TGTGCCAGCAGCTTAGATTGGGTCGCGAACACTGAAGCTTTCTTT	CASSLDWVANTEAFF	TRBV7-8	TRBJ1-1	-	-	15
TGCAGTGCTAGTGACGTGGGGGACCGGAGAGCTTTCTTT	CSASDVGDRRAFF	TRBV20-1	TRBJ1-1	few	-	13
TGCAGCGTTGAAAGCCAGGGCCCCTACGAGCAGTACTTC	CSVESQGPYEQYF	TRBV29-1	TRBJ2-7	many	-	13
TGCAGCGTTCGGGACATCGGGGATCAGCCCCAGCATTTT	CSVRDIGDQPQHF	TRBV29-1	TRBJ1-5	-	-	13
TGTGCCAGCAGTTTAGCGACTGGGACAGGGTTGGCACCCCTCCACTTT	CASSLATGTGLAPLHF	TRBV12-3/TRBV12-4	TRBJ1-6	-	TRBD1	16
TGTGCCAGCGCCCTTGGTGAAAAACTGTTTTTT	CASALGEKLFF	TRBV18	TRBJ1-4	-	-	11
TGTGCCAGCAGTTTAATTTTGGGAAAATCCCCACTCGAGCAGTACTTC	CASSLILGKSPLEQYF	TRBV12-3/TRBV12-4	TRBJ2-7	-	-	16
TGTGCCAGCAGCCGGGGGCGGGAGGGCCGTGAGCAGTTCTTC	CASSRGREGREQFF	TRBV7-9	TRBJ2-1	-	TRBD2	14
TGTGCCAGCAGCCGCCAGTGGGCAGGGAACTATGGCTACACCTTC	CASSRQWAGNYGYTF	TRBV5-4	TRBJ1-2	-	-	15
TGTGCCAGCAGTTCCGGGACGAATCTAGCCAAAAACATTCAGTACTTC	CASSSGTNLAKNIQYF	TRBV6-5	TRBJ2-4	many	-	16
TGTGCCAGCAGTCGAGCCAGTGGGGGGCCCCGGGTCACAGATACGCAGTATTTT	CASSRASGGPRVTDTQYF	TRBV28	TRBJ2-3	many	-	18
TGTGCCAGCAGCCCGGGACTAGCGGGGGCCAACCAAGAGACCCAGTACTTC	CASSPGLAGANQETQYF	TRBV7-6	TRBJ2-5	-	TRBD2	17
TGTGCCAGCAGCCCCCCAACAGGGATGAACACTGAAGCTTTCTTT	CASSPPTGMNTEAFF	TRBV28	TRBJ1-1	many	-	15
TGTGCCAGCAGCCGGGACAGGGGGCGCCAAGAGACCCAGTACTTC	CASSRDRGRQETQYF	TRBV5-5	TRBJ2-5	few	TRBD1	15
TGTGCCAGCACTCAGGGACAGGTCTTTCCTGGGGAAGCTTTCTTT	CASTQGQVFPGEAFF	TRBV2	TRBJ1-1	many	TRBD1	15
TGTGCCAGCAGCTTCGGAGCAGGGCCTCCCGGAAATGGCTACACCTTC	CASSFGAGPPGNGYTF	TRBV5-5	TRBJ1-2	few	-	16
TGCGCCAGCAGCTTGGAGCGCGGGGGTTCTACCCTCAACGTTGATACGCAGTATTTT	CASSLERGGSTLNVDTQYF	TRBV5-1	TRBJ2-3	few	TRBD2	19
TGCGCCAGCAGCTTAAGCGGGAATCGGAATGAGCAGTTCTTC	CASSLSGNRNEQFF	TRBV5-1	TRBJ2-1	few	TRBD2	14
TGTGCCAGCAGCTCACAGGGGCCTTTCACAGATACGCAGTATTTT	CASSSQGPFTDTQYF	TRBV7-9	TRBJ2-3	few	TRBD1	15
TGTGCCAGCAGTCCAGCGGGAAGCTCCTACAATGAGCAGTTCTTC	CASSPAGSSYNEQFF	TRBV12-3/TRBV12-4	TRBJ2-1	few	TRBD2	15
TGCGCCAGCAGCTCCGGGGTTGGGGCAGGAGAGACCCAGTACTTC	CASSSGVGAGETQYF	TRBV5-1	TRBJ2-5	many	-	15
TGTGCCAGCAGCTTAATGAGGAGTTCCTACAATGAGCAGTTCTTC	CASSLMRSSYNEQFF	TRBV11-2	TRBJ2-1	many	-	15